This TCR beta chain is from a study of naive and memory T cell subsets. The SP2 primer and nested alpha and beta constant region primers amplified ligated cDNA in four rounds. For blood and skin samples, reverse transcription used TCR alpha and beta constant primers. TCRdb reprocessed the 5' RACE reads with MiXCR, giving one entry per CDR3 protein. The sample has about 56,000 distinct CDR3 sequences; around 8% are singletons. In germline, CDR1 is SGDLS, CDR2 YYNGEE. CDR3 length: 13 residues. This clonotype was found a few times. One end of the junction does not line up with germline, which may come from a read error. The library had UMIs added by 3' ligation of an oligonucleotide to TCR cDNA. Input was about 1 to 1,100 ng of DNase-treated total RNA without cell sorting.

This chain connects TRBV9 to TRBJ2-3; D call uncertain. This sequence originates from a female donor in good health. In DNA form, the CDR3 reads TGTGCCAGCAGTGTAGAACGGCAAGATACGCAGTATTTT. It encodes CASSVERQDTQYF. Combining the CDR3 with reference TRBV9 and TRBJ2-3 gives the whole variable domain DSGVTQTPKHLITATGQRVTLRCSPRSGDLSVYWYQQSLDQGLQFLIQYYNGEERAKGNILERFSAQQFPDLHSELNLSSLELGDSALYFCASSVERQDTQYFGPGTRLTVL.